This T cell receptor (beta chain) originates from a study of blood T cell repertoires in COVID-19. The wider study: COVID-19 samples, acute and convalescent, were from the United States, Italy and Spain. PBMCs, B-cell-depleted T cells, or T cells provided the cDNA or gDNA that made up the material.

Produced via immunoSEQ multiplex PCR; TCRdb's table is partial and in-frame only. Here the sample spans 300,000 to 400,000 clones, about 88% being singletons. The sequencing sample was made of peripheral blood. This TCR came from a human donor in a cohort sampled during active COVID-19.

CDR3 in DNA: TGTGCCACCAGCAGAGGACAGGGAGGCTATAGCAATCAGCCCCAGCATTTT. It codes for CATSRGQGGYSNQPQHF. The J gene is TRBJ1-5, the V gene TRBV15, with 7 positions matching TRBD1. With V trimmed by 1 base and J by 0 bases, 6 bases remained unmatched. CDR3 length: 17 amino acids. The germline V gene has CDR1 LNHNV and CDR2 YYDKDF (reference sequence).